The 20 T cell receptor beta chains below come from one sample, sequenced in a study of T cells in localized non-small cell lung cancer (TCRdb year 2020). The library came from the immunoSEQ multiplex PCR assay. TCRdb mirrors the immuneACCESS table, restricted to in-frame sequences. Some clones are absent from its copies; in checked studies, under half trace to an unresolved V gene, and the reason for the others is unknown. The sample table holds around 91,000 clones, of which approximately 88% were seen once. The ten largest clones add up to around 16% of the sample. Sequenced here: peripheral blood, sampled before any cancer treatment. The receptor set was obtained from a man aged 40-75 years with stage I squamous cell lung carcinoma.

The chain is built from TRBV5-8 and TRBJ1-3; unclear D gene. CDR3 length equals 14 residues. V was shortened by 2 bases and J by 1 base, with 7 bases between the two germline ends. CDR1 and CDR2 from the germline V gene are SGHTS and YDEGEE. DNA of the CDR3: TGTGCCAGCAGCTTAATAAATTCTGGAAACACCATATATTTT. Translating gives CASSLINSGNTIYF.

The CDR3 loop reads CASSGGQGRYNEQFF. The CDR3 bases are TGTGCCAGCAGTGGGGGACAGGGGCGTTACAATGAGCAGTTCTTC. The chain carries TRBV6-1 and TRBJ2-1; 10 nucleotides line up with TRBD1. The CDR3 is made up of 15 amino acids. V trimming: 4 bases; J trimming: 4 bases; junction bases outside the gene matches: 4. Germline values: CDR1 MNHNS, CDR2 SASEGT.

The rearrangement links TRBV14 to TRBJ2-5, with TRBD2 identical over 10 bases. This CDR3 contains 15 residues. Per germline, CDR1 SGHDN and CDR2 FVKESK. The V gene end was trimmed by 0 bases and the J gene end by 5 bases; junction bases not matched to a gene: 3. The CDR3 bases are TGTGCCAGCAGCCAAGATCGAGCGGGGGGGGAGACCCAGTACTTC. Amino acids: CASSQDRAGGETQYF.

The chain joins TRBV19 to TRBJ1-3; D is uncertain. This CDR3 spans 14 amino acids. The germline V gene has CDR1 LNHDA and CDR2 SQIVND (reference sequence). V lost 3 bases and J lost 4, with 10 bases in between. CDR3 protein: CASSISGLGNTIYF. The CDR3 DNA sequence: TGTGCCAGTAGTATTTCCGGGCTCGGAAACACCATATATTTT.

The chain links TRBV27 to TRBJ2-6; the match to TRBD1 covers 7 bases. There are 18 residues in the CDR3. V was pared by 0 bases and J by 3 bases, with 8 bases of the junction left unmatched. Germline assignment: CDR1 MNHEY and CDR2 SMNVEV (reference sequence). For the CDR3, the DNA is TGTGCCAGCAGTTTATCGGGGCGGCGGACAGGTGGGGCCAACGTCCTGACTTTC. Protein sequence: CASSLSGRRTGGANVLTF.

This chain uses TRBV6-1 with TRBJ2-7, with a tentative D call TRBD1 (6 bases). Trimming shortened V by 2 bases and J by 6 bases, and 20 bases separated the two germline ends. There are 16 residues in the CDR3. Germline lookup yields CDR1 MNHNS and CDR2 SASEGT. The CDR3 spells CASSEIVTRTAGEQYF. CDR3 nucleotide sequence: TGTGCCAGCAGTGAAATCGTTACTCGGACAGCCGGCGAGCAGTACTTC.

The V and J genes are TRBV10-3 and TRBJ2-7; 9 bases match TRBD1. The CDR3 runs 16 residues. CDR1 is ENHRY, CDR2 SYGVKD, per germline. Trimming removed 5 bases from V and 0 bases from J; junction bases left unmatched: 8. The CDR3 region is CAISHTDRGSSYEQYF. CDR3 coding DNA: TGTGCCATCAGTCACACTGACAGGGGGTCCTCCTACGAGCAGTACTTC.

The chain joins TRBV29-1 to TRBJ1-1; D perhaps matches TRBD1 (5 bases). V shed 2 bases and J shed 5 bases, with 36 bases lying between them. The germline gives CDR1 SQVTM, CDR2 ANQGSEA. The CDR3 contains 21 residues. The CDR3 coding sequence is TGCAGCGTTGAATGGGGAGTATGTGGGACCACCGTCGCCCCGAGGGTAACTGAAGCTTTCTTT. This encodes CSVEWGVCGTTVAPRVTEAFF.

The CDR3 bases are TGTGCCAGCTCTAAGGACAGGGGAGCCGGGGAGCTGTTTTTT. This codes for CASSKDRGAGELFF. The chain has TRBV6-4 and TRBJ2-2; TRBD1 matches at 9 bases. CDR3 size: 14 residues. CDR1 is MRHNA and CDR2 is SNTAGT in the germline V gene. V lost 8 bases to trimming and J lost 6 bases; unmatched junction nucleotides: 7.

The chain links TRBV6-5 to TRBJ1-2; D gene unclear. The germline CDR1 and CDR2 sequences are MNHEY and SVGAGI. The CDR3 contains 16 residues. Deletions cut 0 bases from V and 3 bases from J, with 14 bases between. CDR3 in DNA: TGTGCCAGCAGTTACTCGGTTAGTCAGCGGGACTATGGCTACACCTTC. Encoded protein: CASSYSVSQRDYGYTF.

The V and J genes are TRBV9 and TRBJ1-6; D unclear. The V end was cut by 0 bases, the J end by 13 bases, with 11 bases between. This CDR3 spans 13 amino acids. Germline-derived CDR1 and CDR2 are SGDLS and YYNGEE. For the CDR3, the DNA is TGTGCCAGCAGCGTAGGGTCCTGGGAGCCCCTCCACTTT. Its translation: CASSVGSWEPLHF.

This chain links TRBV7-2 with TRBJ1-4; D unresolved. V was shortened by 5 bases and J by 7 bases, with 14 bases between the two germline ends. CDR3 length: 14 residues. Germline CDR1 SGHTA, CDR2 FQGNSA. The CDR3 reads CASSVTGLGEKLFF. CDR3 coding DNA: TGTGCCAGCAGCGTGACGGGCCTGGGTGAAAAACTGTTTTTT. Using reference TRBV7-2 and TRBJ1-4 for the parts outside the CDR3, the full variable domain is GAGVSQSPSNKVTEKGKDVELRCDPISGHTALYWYRQSLGQGLEFLIYFQGNSAPDKSGLPSDRFSAERTGGSVSTLTIQRTQQEDSAVYLCASSVTGLGEKLFFGSGTQLSVL.

The chain couples TRBV4-1 to TRBJ2-3; no reliable D call. Germline CDR1 MGHRA, CDR2 YSYEKL. The CDR3 has 15 residues. V shed 0 bases and J shed 5 bases, with 12 bases lying between them. CDR3 nucleotides: TGCGCCAGCAGCCAAGAGGTCTTAGGGATAGATACGCAGTATTTT. Translating gives CASSQEVLGIDTQYF.

V and J are TRBV7-2 and TRBJ1-1, with D unclear. The V gene lost 2 bases and the J gene lost 0 bases, with 13 bases spanning the gap. The germline gives CDR1 SGHTA, CDR2 FQGNSA. The CDR3 contains 16 residues. This CDR3 is CASSLFGLRMNTEAFF. As DNA, the CDR3 is TGTGCCAGCAGCTTATTCGGGCTTCGAATGAACACTGAAGCTTTCTTT.

This clone was observed once. The V and J genes are TRBV5-1 and TRBJ2-1; no clear D. Trimming shortened V by 0 bases and J by 6 bases, and 16 bases separated the two germline ends. Germline CDR1 and CDR2: SGHRS and YFSETQ. This CDR3 comprises 16 residues. In nucleotides, the CDR3 is TGCGCCAGCAGCTTGGGGTCGCGTAGCAGTAGCAATGAGCAGTTCTTC. This sequence encodes CASSLGSRSSSNEQFF.

The chain recombines TRBV6-1 with TRBJ2-1; the match to TRBD2 covers 9 bases. Germline lookup yields CDR1 MNHNS and CDR2 SASEGT. The CDR3 covers 16 residues. Trimming took 2 bases from V and 9 from J; bases not matched to a gene: 11. The CDR3 coding sequence is TGTGCCAGCAGTGAATACTCTAGCGGGGTATATAGTGAGCAGTTCTTC. It yields the protein CASSEYSSGVYSEQFF.

This chain's CDR3 is CASSVRTGPNAEAFF. The CDR3 nucleotides read TGTGCCAGCAGTGTCCGGACAGGGCCCAACGCTGAAGCTTTCTTT. The V call is TRBV6-1, the J call TRBJ1-1; 8 bases match TRBD1. V lost 4 bases, J lost 6 bases, and 10 bases stayed unmatched. The CDR3 has 15 residues. In germline, CDR1 is MNHNS, CDR2 SASEGT.

A single count supports this clone. The V and J genes are TRBV6-1 and TRBJ2-2; D is possibly TRBD2 (6 bases). CDR1 and CDR2 from the germline V gene are MNHNS and SASEGT. V dropped 7 bases and J dropped 3 bases, with 12 bases sitting between them. The CDR3 extends over 14 amino acids. Here the CDR3 reads CASKAGPHTGELFF. The DNA of the CDR3 is TGTGCCAGCAAGGCGGGACCACACACCGGGGAGCTGTTTTTT.

The chain recombines TRBV11-2 with TRBJ2-7; weak D call: TRBD2 (5 bases). Looked up from germline, CDR1 is SGHAT and CDR2 is FQNNGV. The CDR3 consists of 14 residues. V was shortened by 1 base and J by 2 bases, with 9 bases between the two germline ends. The DNA for the CDR3 is TGTGCCAGCAGCTTAGTCCGGGGAACCTACGAGCAGTACTTC. Its protein is CASSLVRGTYEQYF.

The chain is built from TRBV7-7 and TRBJ1-1, with D possibly matching TRBD1 (5 bases). The CDR3 sequence is 13 residues long. Between the trimmed V and J ends, which lost 5 bases and 1 base, there was a span of 8 bases. CDR1 SSHAT and CDR2 FNYEAQ come from the germline V gene (reference sequence). The CDR3 nucleotides read TGTGCCAGCAGCCCAGGACAGAACACTGAAGCTTTCTTT. Protein sequence: CASSPGQNTEAFF. Drawing the rest from reference TRBV7-7 and TRBJ1-1, the complete variable domain is GAGVSQSPRYKVTKRGQDVTLRCDPISSHATLYWYQQALGQGPEFLTYFNYEAQPDKSGLPSDRFSAERPEGSISTLTIQRTEQRDSAMYRCASSPGQNTEAFFGQGTRLTVV.